Below, 2 T cell receptor beta chains from the same sample are listed, as sequenced in a study of T-cell reconstitution after alpha-beta-depleted transplantation in children. Unique molecular identifiers were used to barcode this TCRbeta library. In TCRdb, the PCR reads were re-called with MiXCR into one record per CDR3 protein. The data show approximately 230,000 distinct CDR3 sequences, 20% to 30% seen once. Sequences were derived from PBMCs, mostly from graft donor cells, sampled 360 days after TCRalphabeta/CD19-depleted stem cell transplant. The receptors were gathered from a female patient between 2 and 15 years old who had a stem cell transplant for congenital amegakaryocytic thrombocytopenia, so the T cells may come from the graft donor.

The chain uses TRBV4-3 and TRBJ1-1; TRBD1 matches at 7 bases. This CDR3 is built from 17 residues. CDR1 is LGHNA and CDR2 is YSLEER in the germline V gene. The trim removed 0 bases at V and 5 bases at J, leaving 12 bases unmatched. CDR3 region: CASSQETTGVGRTEAFF. The CDR3 coding sequence is TGCGCCAGCAGCCAAGAGACCACAGGGGTGGGAAGAACTGAAGCTTTCTTT.

The chain has TRBV7-9 and TRBJ2-3, with 12 bases identical to TRBD2. CDR3 length: 15 residues. Losses at the gene ends were 5 bases for V and 6 bases for J; bases not matched to a gene: 6. The V gene's germline CDR1 is SEHNR and CDR2 FQNEAQ (reference sequence). In DNA form, the CDR3 reads TGTGCCAGCAGCCGAAAAGGACTAGCGGGGGATACGCAGTATTTT. Its translation: CASSRKGLAGDTQYF.